The clone carrying this TCR beta chain was recorded many times. This CDR3 comprises 11 residues. Trimming shortened V by 6 bases and J by 6 bases, and 9 bases separated the two germline ends. TCRdb ran MiXCR on the RT-PCR reads and lists one entry per CDR3 protein. The sample contains about 680,000 distinct CDR3 sequences, approximately 14% of which appear only once. The source is a female donor in good health, serving as a healthy control. The rearrangement joins TRBV12-3 or TRBV12-4 to TRBJ2-7; a weak D match, TRBD1 (6 bases). Sequences were obtained from memory CD4+ T cells from blood. The CDR3 sequence is CASSRTAEQYF. DNA for the CDR3: TGTGCCAGCAGCCGGACAGCCGAGCAGTACTTC.